This is a list of T cell receptor beta chains from one sample in a study of early T cells in non-severe SARS-CoV-2 infection. Using its own MiXCR run on the 5' RACE reads, TCRdb lists one record per CDR3 protein. The sample has 99,000 or so distinct CDR3 sequences, around 17% seen once. The sequencing sample was made of whole blood. The origin of the receptors is an adult who was a healthcare worker with PCR-confirmed SARS-CoV-2 infection or an uninfected control (not recorded which). The CDR3 runs from the conserved cysteine through the conserved F or W. The D gene is left open where the match is weak. A clone size is listed for some rows: how often the clone was seen (once, few, many), or a class if it is expanded.

CASSLPEGGRTDTQYF,TGTGCCAGCAGCCTCCCGGAGGGAGGCCGCACAGATACGCAGTATTTT,TRBJ2-3,NA,16,TRBV7-9,NA
CATSDSTGPGELFF,TGTGCCACCAGTGACTCTACAGGGCCCGGGGAGCTGTTTTTT,TRBJ2-2,NA,14,TRBV24-1,few
CASSLDRRQGGYEQYF,TGTGCCAGCAGCTTAGATCGGAGACAGGGGGGGTACGAGCAGTACTTC,TRBJ2-7,TRBD1,16,TRBV11-2,few
CASRGATNEKLFF,TGTGCCAGCAGGGGTGCAACTAATGAAAAACTGTTTTTT,TRBJ1-4,NA,13,TRBV28,NA
CASSQGRDGNSPLHF,TGCGCCAGCAGCCAAGGCCGGGACGGTAATTCACCCCTCCACTTT,TRBJ1-6,NA,15,TRBV4-3,few
CASSSGTAAFYEQYF,TGTGCCAGCAGTTCTGGGACCGCCGCCTTCTACGAGCAGTACTTC,TRBJ2-7,NA,15,TRBV6-2/TRBV6-3,many
CAISESLADYEQYF,TGTGCCATCAGTGAGTCTCTAGCGGATTACGAGCAGTACTTC,TRBJ2-7,TRBD2,14,TRBV10-3,NA
CSARETGATYEQYF,TGCAGTGCTAGAGAAACAGGGGCCACCTACGAGCAGTACTTC,TRBJ2-7,TRBD1,14,TRBV20-1,NA
CASSPPGQATDTQYF,TGTGCCAGTTCCCCCCCGGGACAGGCCACAGATACGCAGTATTTT,TRBJ2-3,TRBD1,15,TRBV19,NA
CASSTDETDTQYF,TGTGCCAGCAGTACGGACGAAACAGATACGCAGTATTTT,TRBJ2-3,NA,13,TRBV6-2/TRBV6-3,few
CASSQDDGRAYNEQFF,TGCGCCAGCAGCCAAGATGACGGGAGGGCTTACAATGAGCAGTTCTTC,TRBJ2-1,TRBD2,16,TRBV4-3,NA
CASSQGVGTDTQYF,TGCGCCAGCAGCCAAGGGGTGGGCACAGATACGCAGTATTTT,TRBJ2-3,NA,14,TRBV4-3,few
CASRFLAGSYEQYF,TGTGCCAGCAGATTCCTAGCGGGGTCCTACGAGCAGTACTTC,TRBJ2-7,TRBD2,14,TRBV28,NA
CASSQDYFWYPPEDTEAFF,TGTGCCAGCAGCCAAGATTATTTCTGGTACCCCCCGGAGGACACTGAAGCTTTCTTT,TRBJ1-1,NA,19,TRBV14,many
CATIYWTENTEAFF,TGCGCCACCATCTACTGGACAGAGAACACTGAAGCTTTCTTT,TRBJ1-1,NA,14,TRBV5-1,few
CASSFRVLRTDTQYF,TGTGCCAGCAGCTTCAGGGTGCTGAGGACAGATACGCAGTATTTT,TRBJ2-3,NA,15,TRBV7-2,many
CASSTGQELIYGYTF,TGTGCCAGTAGTACGGGACAGGAGCTGATCTATGGCTACACCTTC,TRBJ1-2,TRBD1,15,TRBV19,few
CSVEVGSRYGYTF,TGCAGCGTTGAAGTGGGCTCGAGGTATGGCTACACCTTC,TRBJ1-2,NA,13,TRBV29-1,NA
CASTSGTGGTNTEAFF,TGTGCCAGCACCTCCGGGACAGGGGGAACGAACACTGAAGCTTTCTTT,TRBJ1-1,TRBD1,16,TRBV9,NA
CASSYRRGEQYF,TGTGCCAGCAGTTACCGTCGAGGCGAGCAGTACTTC,TRBJ2-7,NA,12,TRBV6-2/TRBV6-3,few
CSARDTEPPIEQYF,TGCAGTGCTAGAGATACGGAGCCGCCTATCGAGCAGTACTTC,TRBJ2-7,NA,14,TRBV20-1,NA
CASSRNLAERGTEAFF,TGCGCCAGCAGTCGGAACTTGGCCGAGAGGGGAACTGAAGCTTTCTTT,TRBJ1-1,NA,16,TRBV5-1,NA